This T cell receptor beta chain was identified in a study of human thymus T cells (dated by TCRdb to the early 2020s). Some background on the complete study: TCR alpha and beta repertoires from fewer than ten infant thymus samples and a few related peripheral blood samples were characterized in the study. The infant donors were about 7 to 250 days old, and the cohort included five or six males and a couple of females. Beyond this particular receptor, the publication reports: Thymus samples yielded on average roughly 790,000 unique TCRB clonotypes, compared with 80,000 to 95,000 from blood samples. Biased V and J gene segment usage appeared to be present in both thymic and peripheral blood repertoires.

Taken from the germline V gene, the CDR1 and CDR2 loops are MDHEN and SYDVKM. The CDR3 runs 15 amino acids, cysteine and phenylalanine included. The entry retains the CDR3 DNA only, 45 bases that are in frame from base 1. V has 4 bases trimmed and J has 3 bases trimmed; junction bases matching no gene number 3. Immunologically healthy infants undergoing open corrective cardiac surgery for congenital heart defects in Finland were used as donors. During surgery, a small about 0.45-1 mL aliquot of peripheral blood was collected from four of the eight donors. Instead of starting from a fixed cell number, genomic DNA extraction from blood samples used all available leukocytes. ACK lysis buffer was used to remove erythrocytes from the blood, and the remaining leukocytes were kept as pellets at -70 degrees C. Genomic DNA was extracted from frozen cell pellets with a QIAsymphony instrument. Note on this clone: What this receptor recognizes is not known. No much larger clone exists at a distance of one base, and base qualities are not known.

Using the immunoSEQ multiplex PCR assay, the TCRB and TCRAD loci were amplified from a standardized quantity of quality-controlled genomic DNA. The amplicons covered the V(D)J region and were long enough to include the CDR3 and to identify the V and J genes. The commercial immunoSEQ service was used to sequence amplicons on an Illumina platform. Processing in the source paper ran as follows. Primer bias and sequencing errors were corrected as previously described, and TCRAD and TCRB definitions were based on the IMGT database. Analysis of the repertoires was done with immunoSEQ Analyzer 3.0 and VDJTools and included basic statistics, V/J segment usage, diversity estimates, rarefaction and pairwise overlap. Diversity was estimated with Chao1, ChaoE, Efron-Thisted, Shannon and inverse Simpson indices, and also on datasets down-sampled to the smallest sample. For repertoire overlap, CDR3 nucleotide sequence, V gene and J gene had to match strictly, and clustering was done by Jaccard-based multidimensional scaling. Held by TCRdb, this immuneACCESS table contains in-frame sequences only and omits some clones. Under half of the omission traces to an unresolved V gene where checked; the cause of the rest is unknown. From that table come the V and J calls and clone size; the DNA was used to work out D and trimming. Here the sample has 40,000 to 45,000 clones; 94% occur a single time. The biggest ten clones account for more than 0.095% of the sample.

This chain joins TRBV28 to TRBJ2-6, with 7 middle bases fitting TRBD2. The sequence was collected from a boy in the first two years of life with a congenital heart defect but otherwise immunologically healthy. The sequenced sample was blood. The nucleotides are TGTGCCAGCAGTTATGGGGGGGTTGGGGCCAACGTCCTGACTTTC. Its protein product is CASSYGGVGANVLTF.